This TCR beta chain comes out of a study of siplizumab effects on memory and regulatory T cells. Repertoires were generated with immunoSEQ multiplex PCR, while TCRdb's copy carries only in-frame clones and drops some. The sample has around 100,000 clones, about 91% seen once. Study results and limitations: In roughly 75-97% of proliferating CD4+ or CD8+ clones, a naive or memory phenotype could not be assigned. The study found that mappable alloreactive CD4+ clones averaged around 69% Treg-derived with siplizumab and approximately 27% in controls.

Of note for this clone: Its specificity is not known.

Sequenced input: CD4+ T cells sorted from blood. The TCR originated in a human donor in good health.

This CDR3 is CASSLVAGTGSYEQYF. The CDR3 nucleotides are TGTGCCAGCAGCTTAGTCGCCGGGACAGGCTCCTACGAGCAGTACTTC. V usage is TRBV7-2 and J usage is TRBJ2-7; 8 bases line up with TRBD1. Germline-derived CDR1 and CDR2 are SGHTA and FQGNSA. V was clipped by 1 base and J by 0 bases; unmatched bases: 5. This CDR3 comprises 16 residues.